The TCR beta chain under discussion was sequenced for a study of early stage breast cancer tumors. Germline lookup yields CDR1 MDHEN and CDR2 SYDVKM. Trimming at V came to 3 bases and at J to 3 bases, leaving 5 bases not matched to a gene. The CDR3 totals 15 residues. Blood replicates held 0.5 ug DNA, tumor or normal breast about 1.5 ug, two each. Produced via immunoSEQ multiplex PCR; TCRdb's table is partial and in-frame only. The profile shows about 36,000 clones, 70% to 85% of them singletons. With regard to this clone: Its target is unknown.

Study outcomes and limitations: Enriched TCRB sequences shared across patients were mostly commonly generated sequences.

The rearrangement links TRBV28 to TRBJ2-1; 7 bases map to TRBD1. This receptor was identified in a person aged 55 to 69 with breast cancer. Sequences were obtained from blood. Here the CDR3 reads CASSFGQAVYNEQFF. The CDR3 region has the DNA TGTGCCAGCAGTTTTGGACAGGCCGTCTACAATGAGCAGTTCTTC.